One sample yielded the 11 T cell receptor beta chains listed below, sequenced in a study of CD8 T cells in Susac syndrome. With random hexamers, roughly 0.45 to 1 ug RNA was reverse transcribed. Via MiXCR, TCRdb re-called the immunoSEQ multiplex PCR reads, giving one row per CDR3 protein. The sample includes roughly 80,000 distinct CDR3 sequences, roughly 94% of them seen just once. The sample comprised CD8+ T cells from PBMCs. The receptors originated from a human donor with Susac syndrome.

This chain's CDR3 is CASSLEGADTQYF. For the CDR3, the DNA is TGTGCCAGCAGCCTAGAAGGGGCAGATACGCAGTATTTT. The rearrangement links TRBV3-1 to TRBJ2-3, with D possibly matching TRBD1 (5 bases). CDR3 length: 13 amino acids. CDR1 is LGHDT, CDR2 YNNKEL, per germline (reference sequence). V dropped 4 bases and J dropped 4 bases, with 9 bases sitting between them.

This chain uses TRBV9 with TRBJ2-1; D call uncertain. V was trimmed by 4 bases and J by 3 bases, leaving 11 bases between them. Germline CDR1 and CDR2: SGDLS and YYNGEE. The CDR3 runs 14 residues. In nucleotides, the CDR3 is TGTGCCAGCAGCCCCCAGAACAGCTACAATGAGCAGTTCTTC. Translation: CASSPQNSYNEQFF.

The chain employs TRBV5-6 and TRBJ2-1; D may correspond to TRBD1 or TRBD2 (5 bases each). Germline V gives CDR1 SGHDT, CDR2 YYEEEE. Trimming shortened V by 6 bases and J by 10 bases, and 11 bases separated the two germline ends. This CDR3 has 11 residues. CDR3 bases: TGTGCCAGCACCCTGGGGGACGAGCAGTTCTTC. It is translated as CASTLGDEQFF.

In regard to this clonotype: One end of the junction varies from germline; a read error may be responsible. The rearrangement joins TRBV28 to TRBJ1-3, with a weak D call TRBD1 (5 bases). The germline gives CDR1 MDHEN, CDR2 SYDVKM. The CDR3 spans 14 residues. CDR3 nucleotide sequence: TGTGCCAGCAGTACAGCAGGGTCTGAAAACACCATATATTTT. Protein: CASSTAGSENTIYF.

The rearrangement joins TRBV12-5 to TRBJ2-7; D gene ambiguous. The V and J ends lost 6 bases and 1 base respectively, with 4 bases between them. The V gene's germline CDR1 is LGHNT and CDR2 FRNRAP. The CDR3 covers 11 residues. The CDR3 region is CASGRSYEQYF. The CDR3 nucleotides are TGTGCTAGTGGCCGTTCCTACGAGCAGTACTTC.

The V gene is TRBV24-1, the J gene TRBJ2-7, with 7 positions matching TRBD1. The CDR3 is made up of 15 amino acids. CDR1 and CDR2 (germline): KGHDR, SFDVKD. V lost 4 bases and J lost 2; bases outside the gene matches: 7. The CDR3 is CATSEQTGLPYEQYF. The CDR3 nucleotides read TGTGCCACCAGTGAGCAGACAGGGTTACCCTACGAGCAGTACTTC.

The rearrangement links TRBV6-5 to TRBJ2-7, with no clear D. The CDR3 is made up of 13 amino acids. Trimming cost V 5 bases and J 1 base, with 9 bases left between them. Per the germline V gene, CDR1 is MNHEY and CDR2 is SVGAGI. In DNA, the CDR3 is TGTGCCAGCAGTGATGCCAGATCCTACGAGCAGTACTTC. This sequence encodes CASSDARSYEQYF.

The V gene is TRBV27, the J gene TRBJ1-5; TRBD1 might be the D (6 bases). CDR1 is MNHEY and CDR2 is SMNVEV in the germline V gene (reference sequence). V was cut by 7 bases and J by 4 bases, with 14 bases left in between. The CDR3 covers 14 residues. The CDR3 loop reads CASTSRQGNQPQHF. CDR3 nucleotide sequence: TGTGCCAGCACCTCTCGGCAGGGGAATCAGCCCCAGCATTTT.

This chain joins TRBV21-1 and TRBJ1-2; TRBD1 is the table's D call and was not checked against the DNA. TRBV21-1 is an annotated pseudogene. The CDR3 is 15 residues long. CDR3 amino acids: CASSNVKGRHYGYTF. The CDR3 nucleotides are TGTGCCAGCAGCAACGTCAAGGGGCGACACTATGGCTACACCTTC.

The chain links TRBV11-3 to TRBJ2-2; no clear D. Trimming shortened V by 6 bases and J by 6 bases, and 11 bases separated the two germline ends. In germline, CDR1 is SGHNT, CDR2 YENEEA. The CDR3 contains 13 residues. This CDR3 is CASRGSRAGELFF. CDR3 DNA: TGTGCCAGCAGGGGATCTCGAGCCGGGGAGCTGTTTTTT.

The chain's CDR3 is CASSQERYRGERDGYTF. The CDR3 DNA sequence: TGTGCCAGCAGCCAAGAAAGGTACAGAGGGGAACGGGATGGCTACACCTTC. This chain links TRBV4-2 with TRBJ1-2; a possible D gene is TRBD1 (5 bases). The germline V and J ends were trimmed by 0 bases and 6 bases, with 20 bases remaining between them. Germline loops: CDR1 LGHNA, CDR2 YNFKEQ. The CDR3 sequence is 17 residues long.